The 21 T cell receptor beta chains below come from one sample, sequenced in a study of T-cell reconstitution after alpha-beta-depleted transplantation in children. As it was prepared, the TCRbeta library received unique molecular identifiers. One entry per CDR3 protein, called by TCRdb with MiXCR from the PCR reads. The sample has about 610,000 distinct CDR3 sequences, under 12% seen once; the top ten hold less than 5%. The sequencing used PBMCs from the stem cell graft donor, collected from the stem cell graft. These receptors were obtained from a human donor who donated a stem cell graft to a child with acute myeloid leukemia.

The V call is TRBV5-1, the J call TRBJ2-3; tentatively, D is TRBD1 (6 bases). Germline CDR1 reads SGHRS; CDR2 reads YFSETQ. The CDR3 spans 14 residues. V lost 0 bases and J lost 4, with 9 bases in between. CDR3: CASSLAPGADTQYF. The DNA of the CDR3 is TGCGCCAGCAGCTTGGCCCCAGGGGCAGATACGCAGTATTTT.

This clonotype came up many times. As DNA, the CDR3 is TGCGCCAGCAGCCAAAGGTCAAGCGTTGAAGCTTTCTTT. The encoded protein is CASSQRSSVEAFF. The genes are TRBV4-3 and TRBJ1-1; D uncertain. This CDR3 contains 13 residues. Germline V gene sequence: CDR1 LGHNA, CDR2 YSLEER. V was clipped by 2 bases and J by 7 bases, with 11 bases between them.

This clonotype was detected many times. The chain's CDR3 is CASSQVSTGELFF. CDR3 coding DNA: TGCGCCAGCAGCCAAGTGTCTACCGGGGAGCTGTTTTTT. The rearrangement joins TRBV4-3 to TRBJ2-2; D is unclear. Trimming stripped 1 base from V and 5 bases from J, with 5 bases between. The CDR3 contains 13 residues. In germline, CDR1 is LGHNA, CDR2 YSLEER.

This clonotype has just a few counts. The chain couples TRBV5-1 to TRBJ2-1, with D perhaps TRBD2 (6 bases). This CDR3 has 17 amino acids. CDR1 is SGHRS, CDR2 YFSETQ, per germline. Trimming took 0 bases from V and 8 from J, leaving 21 bases between them. CDR3 sequence reads: CASSLVPSGAGDDEQFF. DNA for the CDR3: TGCGCCAGCAGCTTGGTACCCAGCGGAGCGGGCGACGATGAGCAGTTCTTC.

The rearrangement links TRBV20-1 to TRBJ2-7; weak D call: TRBD2 (5 bases). V was trimmed by 4 bases and J by 0 bases, leaving 19 bases between them. This CDR3 has 16 residues. CDR1 DFQATT and CDR2 SNEGSKA come from the germline V gene (reference sequence). CDR3 nucleotide sequence: TGCAGTGCTACTGTGGTGTGGCGGGCTTACTCCTACGAGCAGTACTTC. This sequence encodes CSATVVWRAYSYEQYF.

V usage is TRBV3-1 and J usage is TRBJ2-1; D not resolved. CDR1 is LGHDT, CDR2 YNNKEL, per germline (reference sequence). The CDR3 runs to 15 residues. Trimming pared 5 bases from V and 4 bases from J, leaving 15 bases between. The CDR3 DNA is TGTGCCAGCAGCGTAAGGCTAGAAGGGTACAATGAGCAGTTCTTC. Translation: CASSVRLEGYNEQFF.

The chain is built from TRBV2 and TRBJ2-3, with D perhaps assigned TRBD1 or TRBD2 (6 bases each). The CDR3 sequence is 17 residues long. Germline V gives CDR1 SNHLY, CDR2 FYNNEI. V was clipped by 5 bases and J by 5 bases, with 23 bases between them. CDR3 sequence: CASSRGRPGSGRDTQYF. The CDR3 coding sequence is TGTGCCAGCAGTCGGGGGCGCCCTGGTAGCGGTCGAGATACGCAGTATTTT.

The CDR3 DNA reads TGTGCCAGCAGTACCCCTGCCCGCAGGAACACCGGGGAGCTGTTTTTT. This sequence encodes CASSTPARRNTGELFF. The V call is TRBV6-2 or TRBV6-3, the J call TRBJ2-2, with D unresolved. Germline loops: CDR1 MNHEY, CDR2 SVGEGT. CDR3 length equals 16 residues. V dropped 5 bases and J dropped 1 base, with 14 bases sitting between them.

The sample holds a few counts of this clonotype. The chain carries TRBV10-3 and TRBJ2-5; 12 positions match TRBD2. Per germline, CDR1 ENHRY and CDR2 SYGVKD. This CDR3 spans 16 amino acids. Unmatched junction bases numbered 8, after V lost 4 bases and J lost 5 bases. CDR3 nucleotide sequence: TGTGCCATCAGTGCCCTAGCGGGAGGGCCGGGTGAGACCCAGTACTTC. Translation gives CAISALAGGPGETQYF.

This clonotype showed up many times. The DNA for the CDR3 is TGCAGCGTTGTAGGGACTAGCATTACCGGGGAGCTGTTTTTT. Translation gives CSVVGTSITGELFF. This chain uses TRBV29-1 with TRBJ2-2, with 9 bases aligning to TRBD2. This CDR3 has 14 amino acids. Losses at the gene ends were 4 bases for V and 5 bases for J; bases not matched to a gene: 5. The germline gives CDR1 SQVTM, CDR2 ANQGSEA.

There are many counts of this clonotype. The gene calls are TRBV4-3 and TRBJ2-7, with TRBD1 matching 7 bases. The CDR3 is 15 residues long. Germline loops: CDR1 LGHNA, CDR2 YSLEER. The V segment lost 5 bases and the J segment 4 bases; nucleotides outside the gene matches: 11. For the CDR3, the DNA is TGCGCCAGCAGCGAATTACCGGGACAGAATTACGAGCAGTACTTC. Translated, it gives CASSELPGQNYEQYF.

This chain uses TRBV2 with TRBJ1-4, with 7 bases fitting TRBD1. CDR1 is SNHLY and CDR2 is FYNNEI in the germline V gene. The V segment lost 1 base and the J segment 7 bases; nucleotides outside the gene matches: 9. The CDR3 covers 16 residues. CDR3 in DNA: TGTGCCAGCAGTGAAGGGACCGGGACAGACCTTGAAAAACTGTTTTTT. Its translation: CASSEGTGTDLEKLFF. The complete variable domain, with remaining parts taken from reference TRBV2 and TRBJ1-4, reads EPEVTQTPSHQVTQMGQEVILRCVPISNHLYFYWYRQILGQKVEFLVSFYNNEISEKSEIFDDQFSVERPDGSNFTLKIRSTKLEDSAMYFCASSEGTGTDLEKLFFGSGTQLSVL.

This clonotype has a count of ten or more. In DNA form, the CDR3 reads TGCAGCGTTGAAAGCAGCCCCTACGAGCAGTACTTC. It codes for CSVESSPYEQYF. This sequence joins TRBV29-1 and TRBJ2-7, with D uncertain. CDR1 is SQVTM, CDR2 ANQGSEA, per germline. The ends were cut back, 2 bases at V and 2 bases at J, with 7 bases in the middle. This CDR3 is built from 12 residues.

The chain carries TRBV20-1 and TRBJ1-1, with 9 positions matching TRBD1. Germline CDR1 reads DFQATT; CDR2 reads SNEGSKA (reference sequence). V was pared by 6 bases and J by 1 base, with 6 bases of the junction left unmatched. The CDR3 runs to 14 residues. The CDR3 spells CSAPGTGKNTEAFF. CDR3 nucleotides: TGCAGTGCGCCGGGGACAGGGAAGAACACTGAAGCTTTCTTT.

The rearrangement links TRBV27 to TRBJ2-5; 16 bases line up with TRBD2. J was trimmed by 12 bases and V by 3 bases; bases with no gene match: 4. The germline V gene encodes CDR1 MNHEY and CDR2 SMNVEV (reference sequence). There are 14 residues in the CDR3. The CDR3 region is CASSLGTSGRAEYF. The CDR3, as DNA: TGTGCCAGCAGTTTGGGGACTAGCGGGAGGGCCGAGTACTTC.

A few counts support this clonotype. CDR3 loop: CSALAGRTDTQYF. As DNA, the CDR3 is TGCAGTGCTCTAGCGGGGAGAACAGATACGCAGTATTTT. The chain links TRBV20-1 to TRBJ2-3; TRBD2 agrees at 9 bases. Losses at the gene ends were 5 bases for V and 3 bases for J; bases not matched to a gene: 3. The CDR3 is made up of 13 amino acids. Germline V CDR1 and CDR2: DFQATT, SNEGSKA (reference sequence).

This clonotype has a count of ten or more. The chain has TRBV15 and TRBJ2-7, with D perhaps TRBD1 (6 bases). Trimming left V 2 bases short and J 3 bases short, with 14 bases between. CDR3 length: 15 amino acids. Germline V lookup: CDR1 LNHNV, CDR2 YYDKDF (reference sequence). The CDR3 DNA follows: TGTGCCACCAGCAGACAATACAGGGCCGACTACGAGCAGTACTTC. Its protein is CATSRQYRADYEQYF.

The V gene is TRBV19, the J gene TRBJ1-5; D is uncertain. This CDR3 has 13 amino acids. V was clipped by 5 bases and J by 8 bases, with 13 bases between them. The germline gives CDR1 LNHDA, CDR2 SQIVND (reference sequence). As DNA, the CDR3 is TGTGCCAGTAGTGATATGTGGCTGAAGCCCCAGCATTTT. Amino acid sequence: CASSDMWLKPQHF.

This clonotype was seen at least ten times. This sequence joins TRBV7-3 and TRBJ2-2; 9 bases fit TRBD2. V shed 5 bases and J 8 bases; nucleotides not matched to a gene: 6. Germline lookup yields CDR1 SGHTA and CDR2 FQGTGA. The CDR3 sequence is 14 residues long. The CDR3 sequence is CASSPSGAAGELFF. The CDR3 coding sequence is TGTGCCAGCAGCCCTAGCGGGGCGGCAGGGGAGCTGTTTTTT.

This clonotype occurred a few times. The V gene is TRBV6-1, the J gene TRBJ2-5; TRBD1 matches at 9 bases. The CDR3 is 14 amino acids. With 5 bases clipped from V and 2 bases from J, the junction kept 3 bases outside the gene matches. The germline V gene encodes CDR1 MNHNS and CDR2 SASEGT. CDR3 bases: TGTGCCAGCAGTAAAGACAGGGGGCAAGAGACCCAGTACTTC. This sequence encodes CASSKDRGQETQYF.

This clonotype has a handful of counts. The chain carries TRBV11-2 and TRBJ1-6, with D tentatively TRBD1 (5 bases). Trimming took 8 bases from V and 8 from J, leaving 19 bases between them. The V gene's germline CDR1 is SGHAT and CDR2 FQNNGV. This CDR3 contains 15 residues. CDR3 nucleotides: TGTGCCAGCGGAAGGGACCGTGCCAGGGATTCACCCCTCCACTTT. Residues: CASGRDRARDSPLHF.